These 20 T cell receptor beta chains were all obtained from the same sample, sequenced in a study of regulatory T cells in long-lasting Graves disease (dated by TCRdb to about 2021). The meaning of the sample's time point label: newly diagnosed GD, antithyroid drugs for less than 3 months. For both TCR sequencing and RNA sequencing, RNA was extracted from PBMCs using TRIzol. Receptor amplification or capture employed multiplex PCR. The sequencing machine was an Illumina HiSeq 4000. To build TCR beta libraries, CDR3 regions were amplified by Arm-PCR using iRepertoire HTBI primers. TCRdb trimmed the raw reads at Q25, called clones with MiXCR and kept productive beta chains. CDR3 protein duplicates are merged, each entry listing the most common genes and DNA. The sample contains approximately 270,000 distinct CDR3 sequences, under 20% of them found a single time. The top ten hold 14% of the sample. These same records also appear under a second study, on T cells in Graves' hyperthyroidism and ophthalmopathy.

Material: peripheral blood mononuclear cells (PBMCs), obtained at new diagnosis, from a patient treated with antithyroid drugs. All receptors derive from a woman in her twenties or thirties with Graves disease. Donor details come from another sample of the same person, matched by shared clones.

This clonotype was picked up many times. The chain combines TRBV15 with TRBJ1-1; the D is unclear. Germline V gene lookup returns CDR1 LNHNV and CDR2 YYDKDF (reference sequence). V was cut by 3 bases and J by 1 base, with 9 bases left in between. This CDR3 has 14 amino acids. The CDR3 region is CATSRGWENTEAFF. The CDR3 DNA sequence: TGTGCCACCAGCAGGGGATGGGAGAACACTGAAGCTTTCTTT. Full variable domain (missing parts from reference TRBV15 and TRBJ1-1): DAMVIQNPRYQVTQFGKPVTLSCSQTLNHNVMYWYQQKSSQAPKLLFHYYDKDFNNEADTPDNFQSRRPNTSFCFLDIRSPGLGDTAMYLCATSRGWENTEAFFGQGTRLTVV.

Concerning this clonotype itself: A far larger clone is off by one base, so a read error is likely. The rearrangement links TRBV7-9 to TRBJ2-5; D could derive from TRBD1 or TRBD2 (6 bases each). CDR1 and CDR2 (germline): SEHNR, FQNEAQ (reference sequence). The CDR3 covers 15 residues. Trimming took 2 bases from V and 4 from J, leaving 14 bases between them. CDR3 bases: TGTGCCAGCAGCTTAATGGAGGGGGTAGGAGAGACCCAGTACTTC. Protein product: CASSLMEGVGETQYF.

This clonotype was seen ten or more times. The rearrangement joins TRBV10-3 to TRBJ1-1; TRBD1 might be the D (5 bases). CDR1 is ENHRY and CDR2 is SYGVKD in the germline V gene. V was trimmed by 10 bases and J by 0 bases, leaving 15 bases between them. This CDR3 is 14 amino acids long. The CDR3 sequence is CATRPDTMNTEAFF. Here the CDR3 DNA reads TGTGCCACTAGACCGGACACTATGAACACTGAAGCTTTCTTT.

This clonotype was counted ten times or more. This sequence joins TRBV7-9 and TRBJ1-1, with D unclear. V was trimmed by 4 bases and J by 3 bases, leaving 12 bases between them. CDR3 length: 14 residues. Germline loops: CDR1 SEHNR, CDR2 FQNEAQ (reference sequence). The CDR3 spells CASSSLQKYTEAFF. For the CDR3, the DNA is TGTGCCAGCAGCTCTCTTCAGAAGTACACTGAAGCTTTCTTT.

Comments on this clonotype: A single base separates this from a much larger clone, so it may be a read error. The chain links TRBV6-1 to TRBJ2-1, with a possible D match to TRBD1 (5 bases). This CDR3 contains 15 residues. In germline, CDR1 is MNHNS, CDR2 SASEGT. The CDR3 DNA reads TGTGCCAGCACTACACCCCAGGGCTCCTACAATAAGCAGTTCTTC. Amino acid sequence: CASTTPQGSYNKQFF.

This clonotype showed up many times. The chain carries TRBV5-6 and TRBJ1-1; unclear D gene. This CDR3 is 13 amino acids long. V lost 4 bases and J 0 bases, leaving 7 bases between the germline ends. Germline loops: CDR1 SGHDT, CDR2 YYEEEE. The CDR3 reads CASSLYMNTEAFF. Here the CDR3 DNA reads TGTGCCAGCAGCCTCTACATGAACACTGAAGCTTTCTTT.

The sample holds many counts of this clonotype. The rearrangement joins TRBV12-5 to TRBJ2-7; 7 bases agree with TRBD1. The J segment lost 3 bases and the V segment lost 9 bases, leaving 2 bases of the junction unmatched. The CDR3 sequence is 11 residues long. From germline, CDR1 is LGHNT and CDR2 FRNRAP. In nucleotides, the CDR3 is TGTGCTAGCGGGACAGTCTACGAGCAGTACTTC. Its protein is CASGTVYEQYF.

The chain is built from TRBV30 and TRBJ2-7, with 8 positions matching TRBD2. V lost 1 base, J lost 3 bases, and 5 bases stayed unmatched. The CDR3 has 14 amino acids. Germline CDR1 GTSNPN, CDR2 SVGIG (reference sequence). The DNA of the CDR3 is TGTGCCTGGAGTGGCGGGGGGCATTACTACGAGCAGTACTTC. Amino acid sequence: CAWSGGGHYYEQYF.

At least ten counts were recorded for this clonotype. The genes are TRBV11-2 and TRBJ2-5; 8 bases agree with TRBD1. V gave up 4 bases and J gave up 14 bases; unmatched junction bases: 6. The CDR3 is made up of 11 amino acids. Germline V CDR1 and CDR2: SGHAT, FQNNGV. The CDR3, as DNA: TGTGCCAGCAGCTATTGGACAGGGATATACTTC. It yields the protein CASSYWTGIYF.

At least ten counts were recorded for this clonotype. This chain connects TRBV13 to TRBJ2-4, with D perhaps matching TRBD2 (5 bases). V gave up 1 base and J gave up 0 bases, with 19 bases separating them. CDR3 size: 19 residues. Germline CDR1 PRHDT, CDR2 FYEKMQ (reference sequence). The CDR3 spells CASSLEGRLSWRAKNIQYF. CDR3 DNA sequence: TGTGCCAGCAGCTTAGAAGGGAGACTATCTTGGCGAGCCAAAAACATTCAGTACTTC.

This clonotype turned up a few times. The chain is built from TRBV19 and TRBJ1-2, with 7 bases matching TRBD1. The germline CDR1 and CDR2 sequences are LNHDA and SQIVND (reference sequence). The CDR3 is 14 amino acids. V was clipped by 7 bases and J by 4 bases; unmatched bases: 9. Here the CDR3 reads CASNLQGSSYGYTF. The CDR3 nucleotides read TGTGCCAGTAATCTACAGGGGAGCAGCTATGGCTACACCTTC. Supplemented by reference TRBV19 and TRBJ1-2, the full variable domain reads DGGITQSPKYLFRKEGQNVTLSCEQNLNHDAMYWYRQDPGQGLRLIYYSQIVNDFQKGDIAEGYSVSREKKESFPLTVTSAQKNPTAFYLCASNLQGSSYGYTFGSGTRLTVV.

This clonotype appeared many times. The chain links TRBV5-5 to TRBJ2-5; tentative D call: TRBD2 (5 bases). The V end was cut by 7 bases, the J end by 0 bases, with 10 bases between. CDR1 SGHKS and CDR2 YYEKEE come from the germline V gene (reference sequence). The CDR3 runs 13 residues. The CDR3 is CASLQEDQETQYF. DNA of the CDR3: TGTGCCAGCCTTCAGGAGGACCAAGAGACCCAGTACTTC.

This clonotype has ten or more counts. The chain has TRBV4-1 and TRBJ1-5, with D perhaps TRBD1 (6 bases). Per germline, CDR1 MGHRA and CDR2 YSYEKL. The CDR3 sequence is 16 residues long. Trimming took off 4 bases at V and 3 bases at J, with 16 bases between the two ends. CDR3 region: CASSPPPGGPNQPQHF. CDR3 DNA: TGCGCCAGCAGCCCGCCTCCCGGGGGGCCCAATCAGCCCCAGCATTTT.

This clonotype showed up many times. The CDR3 loop is CASSLGGIGEQYF. Written as DNA, the CDR3 is TGCGCCAGCAGCTTAGGGGGCATAGGCGAGCAGTACTTC. The chain joins TRBV5-1 to TRBJ2-7; TRBD1 agrees at 7 bases. The length of the CDR3 is 13 residues. Germline V gene sequence: CDR1 SGHRS, CDR2 YFSETQ. V shed 2 bases and J 6 bases; nucleotides not matched to a gene: 5.

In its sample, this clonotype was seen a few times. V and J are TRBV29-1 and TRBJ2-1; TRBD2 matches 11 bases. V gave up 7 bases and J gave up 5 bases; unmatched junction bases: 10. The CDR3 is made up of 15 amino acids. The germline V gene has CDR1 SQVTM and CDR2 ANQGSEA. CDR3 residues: CSGVAGGASDNEQFF. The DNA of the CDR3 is TGCAGCGGGGTAGCGGGGGGGGCCTCGGACAATGAGCAGTTCTTC.

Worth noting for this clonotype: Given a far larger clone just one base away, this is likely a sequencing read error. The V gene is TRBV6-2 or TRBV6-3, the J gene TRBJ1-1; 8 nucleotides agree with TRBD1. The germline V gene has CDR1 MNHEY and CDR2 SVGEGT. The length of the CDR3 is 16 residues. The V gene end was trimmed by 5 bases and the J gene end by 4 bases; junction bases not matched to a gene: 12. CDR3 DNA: TGTGCCAGCAGTGAGACAGGGGCGAGAGTTACCACTGAAGCTTTCTTT. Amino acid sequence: CASSETGARVTTEAFF.

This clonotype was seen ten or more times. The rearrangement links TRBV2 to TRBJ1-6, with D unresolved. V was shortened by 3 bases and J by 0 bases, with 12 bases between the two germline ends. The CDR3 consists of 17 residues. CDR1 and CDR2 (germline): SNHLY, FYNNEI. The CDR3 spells CASSDYEISSYNSPLHF. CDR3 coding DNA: TGTGCCAGCAGTGATTATGAGATTAGCTCCTATAATTCACCCCTCCACTTT.

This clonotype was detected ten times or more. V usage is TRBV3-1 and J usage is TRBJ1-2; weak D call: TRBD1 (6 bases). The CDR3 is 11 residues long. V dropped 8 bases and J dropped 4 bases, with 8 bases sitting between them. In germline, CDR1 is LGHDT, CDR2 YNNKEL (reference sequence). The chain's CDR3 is CASSRGYGYTF. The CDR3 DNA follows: TGTGCCAGCTCCAGGGGCTATGGCTACACCTTC. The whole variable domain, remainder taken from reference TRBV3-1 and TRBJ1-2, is DTAVSQTPKYLVTQMGNDKSIKCEQNLGHDTMYWYKQDSKKFLKIMFSYNNKELIINETVPNRFSPKSPDKAHLNLHINSLELGDSAVYFCASSRGYGYTFGSGTRLTVV.

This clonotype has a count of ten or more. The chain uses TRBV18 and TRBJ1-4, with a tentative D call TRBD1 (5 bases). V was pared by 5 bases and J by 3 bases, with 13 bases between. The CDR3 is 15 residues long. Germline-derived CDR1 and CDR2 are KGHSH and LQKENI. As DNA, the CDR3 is TGTGCCAGCTCAGGACCGGGGCGCTCTAATGAAAAACTGTTTTTT. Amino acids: CASSGPGRSNEKLFF.

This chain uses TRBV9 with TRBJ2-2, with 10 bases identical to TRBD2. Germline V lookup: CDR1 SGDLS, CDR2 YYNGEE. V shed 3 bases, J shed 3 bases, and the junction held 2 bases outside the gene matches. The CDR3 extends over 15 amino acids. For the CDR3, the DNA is TGTGCCAGCAGCGCCGGGACTAGCGACACCGGGGAGCTGTTTTTT. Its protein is CASSAGTSDTGELFF.